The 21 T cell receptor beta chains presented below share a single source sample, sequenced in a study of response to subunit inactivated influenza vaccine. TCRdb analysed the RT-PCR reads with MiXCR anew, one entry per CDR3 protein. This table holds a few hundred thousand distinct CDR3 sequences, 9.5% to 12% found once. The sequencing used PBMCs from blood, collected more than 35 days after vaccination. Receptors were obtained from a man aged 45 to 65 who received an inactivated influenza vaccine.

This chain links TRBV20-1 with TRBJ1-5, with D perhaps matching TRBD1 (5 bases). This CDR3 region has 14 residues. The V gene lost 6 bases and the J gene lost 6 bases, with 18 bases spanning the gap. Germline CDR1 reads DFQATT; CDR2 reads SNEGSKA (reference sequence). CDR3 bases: TGCAGTGCGAATAAACCCTCAGGGTTTCAGCCCCAGCATTTT. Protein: CSANKPSGFQPQHF.

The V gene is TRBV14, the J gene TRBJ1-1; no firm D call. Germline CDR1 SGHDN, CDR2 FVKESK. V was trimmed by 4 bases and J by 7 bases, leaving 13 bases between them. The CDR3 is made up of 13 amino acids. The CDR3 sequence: CASSRTRVGEAFF. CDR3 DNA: TGTGCCAGCAGCCGGACGAGGGTCGGTGAAGCTTTCTTT.

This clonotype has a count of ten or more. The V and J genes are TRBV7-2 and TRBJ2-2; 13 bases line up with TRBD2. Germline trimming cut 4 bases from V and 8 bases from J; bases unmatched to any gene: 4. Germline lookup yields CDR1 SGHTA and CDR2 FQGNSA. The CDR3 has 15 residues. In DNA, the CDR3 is TGTGCCAGCAGCTCCGGACTAGCGGGAGTGGGGGAGCTGTTTTTT. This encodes CASSSGLAGVGELFF.

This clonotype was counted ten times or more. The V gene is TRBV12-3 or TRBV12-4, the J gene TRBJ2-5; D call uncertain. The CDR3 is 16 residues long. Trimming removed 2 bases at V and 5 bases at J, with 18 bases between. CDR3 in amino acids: CASSLSSSPLMETQYF. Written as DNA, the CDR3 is TGTGCCAGCAGTTTATCCAGTTCCCCTCTGATGGAGACCCAGTACTTC.

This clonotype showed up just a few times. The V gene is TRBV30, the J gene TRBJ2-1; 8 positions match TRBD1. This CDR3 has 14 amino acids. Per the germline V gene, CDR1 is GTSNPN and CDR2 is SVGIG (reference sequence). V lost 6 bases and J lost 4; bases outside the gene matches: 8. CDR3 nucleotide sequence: TGTGCCTGCCTCGGACAGGGAATTTACAATGAGCAGTTCTTC. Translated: CACLGQGIYNEQFF.

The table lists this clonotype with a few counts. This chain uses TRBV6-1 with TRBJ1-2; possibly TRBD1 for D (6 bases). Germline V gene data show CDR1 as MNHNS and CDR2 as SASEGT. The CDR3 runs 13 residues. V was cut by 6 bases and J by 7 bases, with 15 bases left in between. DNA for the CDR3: TGTGCCAGCAGGAAACCGGGACACATTGGCTACACCTTC. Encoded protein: CASRKPGHIGYTF.

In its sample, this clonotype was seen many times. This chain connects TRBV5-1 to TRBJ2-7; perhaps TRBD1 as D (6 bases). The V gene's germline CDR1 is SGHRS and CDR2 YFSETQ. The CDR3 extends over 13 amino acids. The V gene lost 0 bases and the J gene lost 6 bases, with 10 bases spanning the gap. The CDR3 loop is CASSLARDTEQYF. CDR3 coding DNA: TGCGCCAGCAGCTTGGCCCGGGACACCGAGCAGTACTTC.

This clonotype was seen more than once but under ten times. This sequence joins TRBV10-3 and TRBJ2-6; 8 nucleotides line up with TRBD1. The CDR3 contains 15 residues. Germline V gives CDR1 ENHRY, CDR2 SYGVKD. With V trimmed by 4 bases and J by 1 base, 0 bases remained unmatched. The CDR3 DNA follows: TGTGCCATCAGTGGGACAGGGTCTGGGGCCAACGTCCTGACTTTC. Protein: CAISGTGSGANVLTF.

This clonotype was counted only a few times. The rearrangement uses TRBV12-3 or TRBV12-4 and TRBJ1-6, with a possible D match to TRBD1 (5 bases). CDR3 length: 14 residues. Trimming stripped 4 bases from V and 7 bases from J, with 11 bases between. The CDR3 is CASSWGLGNSPLHF. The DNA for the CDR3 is TGTGCCAGCAGTTGGGGACTAGGGAATTCACCCCTCCACTTT.

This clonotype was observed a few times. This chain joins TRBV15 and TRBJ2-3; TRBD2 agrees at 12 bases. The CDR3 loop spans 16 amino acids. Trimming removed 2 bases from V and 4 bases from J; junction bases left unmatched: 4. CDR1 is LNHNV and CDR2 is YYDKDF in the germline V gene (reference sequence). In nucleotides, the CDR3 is TGTGCCACCAGCAGAACGGGACTAGCGGGCGCAGATACGCAGTATTTT. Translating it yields CATSRTGLAGADTQYF.

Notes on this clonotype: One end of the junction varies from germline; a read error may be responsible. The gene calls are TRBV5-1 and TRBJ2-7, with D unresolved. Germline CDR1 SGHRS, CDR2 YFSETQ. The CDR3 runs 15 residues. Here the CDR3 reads CANSLGGLKAHEQYF. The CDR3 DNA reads TGCGCCAACAGCTTGGGCGGTCTTAAGGCCCACGAGCAGTACTTC.

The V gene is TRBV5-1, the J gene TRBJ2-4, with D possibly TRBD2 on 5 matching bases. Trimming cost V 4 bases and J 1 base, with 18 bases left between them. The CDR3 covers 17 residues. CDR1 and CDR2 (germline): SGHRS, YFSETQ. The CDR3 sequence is CASSPTWTPRAKNIQYF. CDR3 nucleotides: TGCGCCAGCAGCCCGACGTGGACTCCGCGCGCCAAAAACATTCAGTACTTC.

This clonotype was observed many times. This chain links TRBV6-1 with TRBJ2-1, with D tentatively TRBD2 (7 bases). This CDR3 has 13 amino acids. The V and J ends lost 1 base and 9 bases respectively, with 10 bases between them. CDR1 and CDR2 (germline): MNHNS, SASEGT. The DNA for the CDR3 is TGTGCCAGCAGTGAAGGGGGGGGCTTTGAGCAGTTCTTC. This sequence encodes CASSEGGGFEQFF.

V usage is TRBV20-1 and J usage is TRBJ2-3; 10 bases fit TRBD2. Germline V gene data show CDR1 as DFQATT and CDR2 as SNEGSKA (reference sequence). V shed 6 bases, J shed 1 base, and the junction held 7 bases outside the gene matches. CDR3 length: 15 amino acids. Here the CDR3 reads CSAQGGTSGTDTQYF. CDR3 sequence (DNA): TGCAGTGCACAGGGGGGGACTAGCGGCACAGATACGCAGTATTTT.

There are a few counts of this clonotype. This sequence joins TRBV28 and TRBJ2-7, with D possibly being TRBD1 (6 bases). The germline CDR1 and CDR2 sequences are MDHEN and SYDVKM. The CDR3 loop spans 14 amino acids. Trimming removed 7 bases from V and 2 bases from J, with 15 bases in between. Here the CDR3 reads CASNIQGIPYEQYF. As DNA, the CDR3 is TGTGCCAGCAACATACAGGGAATCCCCTACGAGCAGTACTTC.

The CDR3 sequence is CASSQSEGLDGYTF. The DNA of the CDR3 is TGTGCCAGCAGCCAGTCCGAGGGGCTGGATGGCTACACCTTC. The chain joins TRBV4-2 to TRBJ1-2, with D possibly matching TRBD1 (5 bases). Looked up from germline, CDR1 is LGHNA and CDR2 is YNFKEQ. The CDR3 consists of 14 residues. Trimming removed 3 bases at V and 6 bases at J, with 14 bases between.

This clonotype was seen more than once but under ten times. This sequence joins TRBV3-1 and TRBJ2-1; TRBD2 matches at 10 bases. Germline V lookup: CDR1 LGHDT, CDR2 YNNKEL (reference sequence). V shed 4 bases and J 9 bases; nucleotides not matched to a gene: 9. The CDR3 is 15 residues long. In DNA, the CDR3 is TGTGCCAGCAGCCCCACCGAGCGGGGGGGCATTGAGCAGTTCTTC. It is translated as CASSPTERGGIEQFF.

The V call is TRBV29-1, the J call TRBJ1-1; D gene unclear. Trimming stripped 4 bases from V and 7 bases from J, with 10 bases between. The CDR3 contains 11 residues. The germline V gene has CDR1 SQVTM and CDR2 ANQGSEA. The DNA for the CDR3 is TGCAGCGTTGCCCGCGGATTTGAAGCTTTCTTT. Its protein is CSVARGFEAFF.

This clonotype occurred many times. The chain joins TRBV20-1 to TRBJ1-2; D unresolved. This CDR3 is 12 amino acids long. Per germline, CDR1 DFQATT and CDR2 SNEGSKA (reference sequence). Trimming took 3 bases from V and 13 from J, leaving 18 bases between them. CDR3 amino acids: CSARSGRLPSTF. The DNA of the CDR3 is TGCAGTGCTAGGTCGGGCCGGCTTCCCTCCACCTTC.

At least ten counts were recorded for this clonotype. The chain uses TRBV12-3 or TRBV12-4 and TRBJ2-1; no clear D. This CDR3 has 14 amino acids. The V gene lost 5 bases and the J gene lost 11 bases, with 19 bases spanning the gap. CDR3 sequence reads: CASSRHPGPEKQFF. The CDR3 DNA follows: TGTGCCAGCAGTCGGCACCCGGGCCCGGAGAAGCAGTTCTTC.

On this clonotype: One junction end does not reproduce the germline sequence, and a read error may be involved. CDR3 DNA: TGTGTCAGCAGTTTAATGATCGGAGAAGCTTTCTTT. Translating gives CVSSLMIGEAFF. The chain combines TRBV28 with TRBJ1-1; D gene ambiguous. Germline CDR1 MDHEN, CDR2 SYDVKM. CDR3 length equals 12 residues.